These 21 T cell receptor beta chains were all obtained from the same sample, sequenced in a study of blood T cell repertoires in COVID-19. Some clones are missing from TCRdb's copy, which holds only in-frame ones; the method was immunoSEQ multiplex PCR. Here the sample spans under 250,000 clones, over 75% being singletons. Sequencing used peripheral blood. Receptor source: a man aged 45 to 65 with COVID-19, enrolled during active disease.

The chain recombines TRBV29-1 with TRBJ2-7; tentative D call: TRBD2 (5 bases). Germline V gives CDR1 SQVTM, CDR2 ANQGSEA. This CDR3 contains 12 residues. With 6 bases removed from V and 3 bases from J, the gap between germline ends came to 12 bases. The CDR3 nucleotides read TGCAGCGTGCGGGTCTCCTACTACGAGCAGTACTTC. Amino acids: CSVRVSYYEQYF.

The gene calls are TRBV7-2 and TRBJ1-1; perhaps TRBD1 as D (6 bases). Trimming shortened V by 1 base and J by 1 base, and 13 bases separated the two germline ends. Germline CDR1 is SGHTA and CDR2 is FQGNSA. CDR3 size: 16 residues. The CDR3 is CASSLGIQGWNTEAFF. CDR3 bases: TGTGCCAGCAGCTTAGGGATACAGGGCTGGAACACTGAAGCTTTCTTT.

CDR3 protein: CASSADPGAGGDTQYF. The CDR3 nucleotides read TGTGCCAGCAGCGCCGACCCAGGGGCCGGTGGAGATACGCAGTATTTT. This chain links TRBV7-2 with TRBJ2-3, with a weak D call TRBD1 (6 bases). The CDR3 loop spans 16 amino acids. Trimming stripped 5 bases from V and 5 bases from J, with 20 bases between. Germline V gene lookup returns CDR1 SGHTA and CDR2 FQGNSA.

The chain links TRBV7-8 to TRBJ2-7; perhaps TRBD1 as D (5 bases). The germline V gene has CDR1 SGHVS and CDR2 FQNEAQ. The CDR3 totals 15 residues. With 5 bases removed from V and 7 bases from J, the gap between germline ends came to 21 bases. This CDR3 reads CASSTRVGPSAEQYF. DNA for the CDR3: TGTGCCAGCAGCACCAGGGTGGGTCCGTCTGCTGAGCAGTACTTC. Full variable domain (rest looked up from reference TRBV7-8 and TRBJ2-7): GAGVSQSPRYKVAKRGQDVALRCDPISGHVSLFWYQQALGQGPEFLTYFQNEAQLDKSGLPSDRFFAERPEGSVSTLKIQRTQQEDSAVYLCASSTRVGPSAEQYFGPGTRLTVT.

This chain links TRBV19 with TRBJ1-5, with D perhaps matching TRBD1 (6 bases). Germline V gene sequence: CDR1 LNHDA, CDR2 SQIVND (reference sequence). Trimming removed 7 bases at V and 8 bases at J, with 18 bases between. The CDR3 spans 14 residues. The CDR3 DNA is TGTGCCAGTACCGAAAACAGGGCAAGGGAGCCCCAGCATTTT. It is translated as CASTENRAREPQHF.

The chain couples TRBV11-2 to TRBJ1-2; possibly TRBD1 for D (5 bases). The CDR3 is made up of 14 amino acids. Deletions cut 5 bases from V and 4 bases from J, with 14 bases between. Germline loops: CDR1 SGHAT, CDR2 FQNNGV. The chain's CDR3 is CASSRSSQAYGYTF. CDR3 in DNA: TGTGCCAGCAGCCGGTCCTCACAGGCCTATGGCTACACCTTC.

The chain carries TRBV12-5 and TRBJ2-4; D is possibly TRBD2 (5 bases). Trimming took 5 bases from V and 7 from J, leaving 21 bases between them. This CDR3 region has 16 residues. Germline CDR1 and CDR2: LGHNT and FRNRAP. The CDR3 region has the DNA TGTGCTAGTGGTCCAGGTGCGGGTGAGATCGTCAACATTCAGTACTTC. Protein sequence: CASGPGAGEIVNIQYF.

The chain joins TRBV28 to TRBJ2-1; 13 positions agree with TRBD2. The CDR3 totals 21 residues. V shed 5 bases and J 7 bases; nucleotides not matched to a gene: 23. Germline assignment: CDR1 MDHEN and CDR2 SYDVKM. The CDR3 coding sequence is TGTGCCAGCAGTCCGCACCCGGGACAGGGGAGACTAGCGGGAGGTTTTAATGAGCAGTTCTTC. Translated: CASSPHPGQGRLAGGFNEQFF.

V gene TRBV29-1 combines with J gene TRBJ2-2, with 12 nucleotides matching TRBD2. The CDR3 is 13 residues long. CDR1 SQVTM and CDR2 ANQGSEA come from the germline V gene. V was clipped by 8 bases and J by 6 bases; unmatched bases: 4. CDR3 sequence: CSTGLAGSGELFF. CDR3 bases: TGCAGCACGGGACTAGCGGGCTCCGGGGAGCTGTTTTTT.

The genes are TRBV27 and TRBJ2-3; no reliable D call. Germline V gene data show CDR1 as MNHEY and CDR2 as SMNVEV (reference sequence). V shed 2 bases and J shed 6 bases, with 9 bases lying between them. The CDR3 runs 13 residues. The chain's CDR3 is CASSLTPKDTQYF. The CDR3 DNA is TGTGCCAGCAGTTTAACCCCTAAGGATACGCAGTATTTT.

The chain joins TRBV19 to TRBJ1-4, with no clear D. The germline V gene encodes CDR1 LNHDA and CDR2 SQIVND (reference sequence). Between the trimmed V and J ends, which lost 4 bases and 3 bases, there was a span of 9 bases. The length of the CDR3 is 14 residues. CDR3 in amino acids: CASSSVSANEKLFF. CDR3 DNA: TGTGCCAGTAGTAGCGTTTCGGCTAATGAAAAACTGTTTTTT.

This chain uses TRBV27 with TRBJ2-7, with 12 bases lining up with TRBD2. The V gene's germline CDR1 is MNHEY and CDR2 SMNVEV (reference sequence). The CDR3 is 16 residues long. The V and J ends lost 0 bases and 0 bases, in that order; junction bases with no gene match: 0. The chain's CDR3 is CASSLSLAGGSYEQYF. CDR3 bases: TGTGCCAGCAGTTTATCACTAGCGGGAGGCTCCTACGAGCAGTACTTC.

This chain links TRBV6-5 with TRBJ1-2, with 7 bases lining up with TRBD1. The trim removed 6 bases at V and 0 bases at J, leaving 4 bases unmatched. Germline CDR1 and CDR2: MNHEY and SVGAGI. The CDR3 is made up of 14 amino acids. Here the CDR3 reads CASRAGTANYGYTF. CDR3 coding DNA: TGTGCCAGCAGAGCCGGGACAGCTAACTATGGCTACACCTTC.

V gene TRBV3-1 (or the pseudogene TRBV3-2) combines with J gene TRBJ1-2; 7 bases agree with TRBD1. The germline CDR1 and CDR2 sequences are LGHDT and YNNKEL (reference sequence). There are 14 residues in the CDR3. V was pared by 4 bases and J by 0 bases, with 2 bases of the junction left unmatched. The CDR3 spells CASSRQGANYGYTF. The CDR3 bases are TGTGCCAGCAGCCGACAGGGAGCTAACTATGGCTACACCTTC.

The chain recombines TRBV7-8 with TRBJ1-3; D possibly corresponds to TRBD1 (5 bases). The CDR3 contains 15 residues. Trimming cost V 3 bases and J 0 bases, with 9 bases left between them. The germline CDR1 and CDR2 sequences are SGHVS and FQNEAQ. CDR3 sequence (DNA): TGTGCCAGCAGCTTCGGGGACTTCTCTGGAAACACCATATATTTT. This codes for CASSFGDFSGNTIYF.

This sequence joins TRBV3-1 (or the pseudogene TRBV3-2) and TRBJ2-7, with 8 bases identical to TRBD2. The V segment lost 3 bases and the J segment 2 bases; nucleotides outside the gene matches: 6. From germline, CDR1 is LGHDT and CDR2 YNNKEL (reference sequence). This CDR3 has 15 residues. Written as DNA, the CDR3 is TGTGCCAGCAGCCAGGGAGCGGGGGAAGCCTACGAGCAGTACTTC. As protein: CASSQGAGEAYEQYF.

The rearrangement uses TRBV7-9 and TRBJ1-5, with a tentative D call TRBD1 (6 bases). Germline CDR1 and CDR2: SEHNR and FQNEAQ (reference sequence). With 5 bases removed from V and 7 bases from J, the gap between germline ends came to 9 bases. The CDR3 is 12 residues long. The CDR3 spells CASSPGEQPQHF. The CDR3 DNA sequence: TGTGCCAGCAGCCCAGGGGAACAGCCCCAGCATTTT. Supplemented by reference TRBV7-9 and TRBJ1-5, the full variable domain reads DTGVSQNPRHKITKRGQNVTFRCDPISEHNRLYWYRQTLGQGPEFLTYFQNEAQLEKSRLLSDRFSAERPKGSFSTLEIQRTEQGDSAMYLCASSPGEQPQHFGDGTRLSIL.

The chain links TRBV2 to TRBJ1-6, with 9 nucleotides matching TRBD1. The CDR3 length is 19 residues. V lost 3 bases to trimming and J lost 4 bases; unmatched junction nucleotides: 13. Germline V gene sequence: CDR1 SNHLY, CDR2 FYNNEI. CDR3 sequence (DNA): TGTGCCAGCAGTGAGCCGGGACAGGGCGTGGCGGCTTATAATTCACCCCTCCACTTT. Its protein product is CASSEPGQGVAAYNSPLHF.

The rearrangement links TRBV5-4 to TRBJ2-5; TRBD1 agrees at 8 bases. Germline trimming cut 4 bases from V and 0 bases from J; bases unmatched to any gene: 5. CDR1 and CDR2 from the germline V gene are SGHNT and YYREEE (reference sequence). The CDR3 runs to 15 residues. The CDR3 spells CASSMRDRYQETQYF. In DNA form, the CDR3 reads TGTGCCAGCAGCATGCGGGACAGGTACCAAGAGACCCAGTACTTC.

This clone was recorded only once. The chain has TRBV18 and TRBJ1-1; D is unresolved. The V and J ends lost 6 bases and 6 bases respectively, with 14 bases between them. Germline V gene data show CDR1 as KGHSH and CDR2 as LQKENI. This CDR3 region has 13 residues. Here the CDR3 DNA reads TGTGCCAGCTCTGAGTGGTCAAACTCTGAAGCTTTCTTT. Translating gives CASSEWSNSEAFF.

The chain links TRBV29-1 to TRBJ1-2; no clear D. Germline CDR1 and CDR2: SQVTM and ANQGSEA. CDR3 size: 12 residues. Between the trimmed V and J ends, which lost 2 bases and 8 bases, there was a span of 12 bases. The CDR3 reads CSVEIYQRGYTF. Written as DNA, the CDR3 is TGCAGCGTTGAAATTTATCAACGGGGCTACACCTTC.